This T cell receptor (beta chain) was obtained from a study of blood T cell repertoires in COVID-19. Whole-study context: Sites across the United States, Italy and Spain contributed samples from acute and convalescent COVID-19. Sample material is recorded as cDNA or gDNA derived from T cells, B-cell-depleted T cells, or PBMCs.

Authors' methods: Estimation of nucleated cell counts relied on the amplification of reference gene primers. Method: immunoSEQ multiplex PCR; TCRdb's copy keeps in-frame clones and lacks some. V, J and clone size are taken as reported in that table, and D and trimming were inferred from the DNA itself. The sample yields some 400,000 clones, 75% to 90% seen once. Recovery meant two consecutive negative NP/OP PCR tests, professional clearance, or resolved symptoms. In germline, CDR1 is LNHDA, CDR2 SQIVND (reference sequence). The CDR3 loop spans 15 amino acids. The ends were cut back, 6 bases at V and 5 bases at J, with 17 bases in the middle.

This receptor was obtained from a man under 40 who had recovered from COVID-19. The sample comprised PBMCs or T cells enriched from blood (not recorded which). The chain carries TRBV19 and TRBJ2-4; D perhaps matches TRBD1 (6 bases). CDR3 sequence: CASRKTGTTQNIQYF. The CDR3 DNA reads TGTGCCAGTAGAAAAACCGGGACAACCCAAAACATTCAGTACTTC.